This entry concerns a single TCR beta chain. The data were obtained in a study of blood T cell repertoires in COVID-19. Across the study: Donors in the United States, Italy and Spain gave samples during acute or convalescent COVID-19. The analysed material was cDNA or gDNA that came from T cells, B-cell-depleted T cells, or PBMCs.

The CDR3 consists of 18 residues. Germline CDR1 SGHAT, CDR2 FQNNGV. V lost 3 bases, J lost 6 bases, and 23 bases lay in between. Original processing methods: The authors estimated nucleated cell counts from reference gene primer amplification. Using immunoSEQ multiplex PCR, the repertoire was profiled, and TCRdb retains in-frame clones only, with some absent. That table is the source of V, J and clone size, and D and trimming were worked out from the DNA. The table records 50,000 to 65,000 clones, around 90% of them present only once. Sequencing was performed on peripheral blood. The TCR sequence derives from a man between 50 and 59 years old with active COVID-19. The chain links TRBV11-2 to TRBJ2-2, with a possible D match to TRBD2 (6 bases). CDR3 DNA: TGTGCCAGCAGCTTTAGAATCGGAGTTCTAGCTAGCGCCGGGGAGCTGTTTTTT. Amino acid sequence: CASSFRIGVLASAGELFF.